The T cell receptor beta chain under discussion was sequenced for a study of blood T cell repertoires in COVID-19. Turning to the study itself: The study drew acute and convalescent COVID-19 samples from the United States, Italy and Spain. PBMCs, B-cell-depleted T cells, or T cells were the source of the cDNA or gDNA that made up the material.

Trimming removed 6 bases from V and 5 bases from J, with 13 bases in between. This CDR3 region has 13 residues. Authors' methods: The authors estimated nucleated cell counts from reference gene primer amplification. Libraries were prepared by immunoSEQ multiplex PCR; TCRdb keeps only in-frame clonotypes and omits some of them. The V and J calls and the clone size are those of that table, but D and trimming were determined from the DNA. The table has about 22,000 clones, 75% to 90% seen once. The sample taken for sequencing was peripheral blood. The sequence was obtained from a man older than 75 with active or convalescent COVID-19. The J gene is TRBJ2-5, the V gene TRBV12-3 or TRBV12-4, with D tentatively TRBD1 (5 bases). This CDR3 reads CASSSGWIETQYF. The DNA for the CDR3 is TGTGCCAGCAGCTCAGGGTGGATCGAGACCCAGTACTTC.